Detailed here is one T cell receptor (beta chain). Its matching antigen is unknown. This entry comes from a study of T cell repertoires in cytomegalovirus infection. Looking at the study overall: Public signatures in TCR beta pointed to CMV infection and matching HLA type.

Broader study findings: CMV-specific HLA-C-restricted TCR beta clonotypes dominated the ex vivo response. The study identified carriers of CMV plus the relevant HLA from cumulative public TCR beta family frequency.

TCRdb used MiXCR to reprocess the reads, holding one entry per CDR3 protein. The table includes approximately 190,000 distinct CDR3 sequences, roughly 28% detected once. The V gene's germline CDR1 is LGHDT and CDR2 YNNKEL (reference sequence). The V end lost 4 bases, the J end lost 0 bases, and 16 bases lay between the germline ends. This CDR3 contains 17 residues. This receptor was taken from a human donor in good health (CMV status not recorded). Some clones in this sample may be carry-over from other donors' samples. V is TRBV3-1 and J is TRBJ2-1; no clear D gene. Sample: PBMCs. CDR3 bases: TGTGCCAGCAGCCGCCGCACGGACCCGCGCTCCTACAATGAGCAGTTCTTC. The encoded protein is CASSRRTDPRSYNEQFF.